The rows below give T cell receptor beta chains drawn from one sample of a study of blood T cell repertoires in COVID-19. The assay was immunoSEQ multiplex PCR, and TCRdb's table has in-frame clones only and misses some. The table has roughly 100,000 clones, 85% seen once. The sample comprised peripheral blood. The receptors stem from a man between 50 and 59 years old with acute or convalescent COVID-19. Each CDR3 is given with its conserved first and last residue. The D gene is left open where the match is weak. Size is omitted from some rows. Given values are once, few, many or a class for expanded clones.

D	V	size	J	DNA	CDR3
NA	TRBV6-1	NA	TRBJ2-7	TGTGCCAGCAGTGAAGCGTTTCCTTCCTACGAGCAGTACTTC	CASSEAFPSYEQYF
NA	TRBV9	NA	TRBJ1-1	TGTGCCAGCAGCGTAGAGGACAGCCGCACTGAAGCTTTCTTT	CASSVEDSRTEAFF
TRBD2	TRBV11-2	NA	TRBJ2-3	TGTGCCAGCAGCTTAGTTTTTGGGCTAGCGGGAGTACGAACAGATACGCAGTATTTT	CASSLVFGLAGVRTDTQYF
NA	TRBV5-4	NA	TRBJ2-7	TGTGCCAGCAGCTTGAAGGCTCTGGACATTGCCTACGAGCAGTACTTC	CASSLKALDIAYEQYF
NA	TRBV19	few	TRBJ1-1	TGTGCCAGTAGTACCCAGAACATGAACACTGAAGCTTTCTTT	CASSTQNMNTEAFF
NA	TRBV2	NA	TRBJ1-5	TGTGCCAGCAGTGAGGGCACTTATCAGCCCCAGCATTTT	CASSEGTYQPQHF
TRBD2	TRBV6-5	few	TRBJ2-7	TGTGCCACTCAAGGAGGCGCTAGCGGCTCCTACGAGCAGTACTTC	CATQGGASGSYEQYF
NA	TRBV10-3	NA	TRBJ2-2	TGTGCCATCAGCTGGGACTGGCCCGCGAACACCGGGGAGCTGTTTTTT	CAISWDWPANTGELFF
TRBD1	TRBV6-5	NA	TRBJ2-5	TGTGCCAGTGGAGGGTCCCGGGACAGGGGACAGACCCAGTACTTC	CASGGSRDRGQTQYF
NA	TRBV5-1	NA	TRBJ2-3	TGCGCCAGCAGCTCAATGGGGGGAGTGGCAGATACGCAGTATTTT	CASSSMGGVADTQYF
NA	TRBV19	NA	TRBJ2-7	TGTGCCAGTAGTATAACAGTGAGTGCCTACGAGCAGTACTTC	CASSITVSAYEQYF
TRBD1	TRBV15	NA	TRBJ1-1	TGTGCCACCAGCAGTCTCAGGGGGAATAAAGCTTTCTTT	CATSSLRGNKAFF
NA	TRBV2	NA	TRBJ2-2	TGTGCCAGCCAGAGACAAGATAACACCGGGGAGCTGTTTTTT	CASQRQDNTGELFF
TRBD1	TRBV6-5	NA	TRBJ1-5	TGTGCCAGCAGATCAGGACAGGTTAGCAATCAGCCCCAGCATTTT	CASRSGQVSNQPQHF
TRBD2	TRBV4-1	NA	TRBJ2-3	TGCGCCAGCAGCCTACAGACTAGCGGGAGTGTAACAGATACGCAGTATTTT	CASSLQTSGSVTDTQYF
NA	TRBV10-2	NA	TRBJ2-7	TGCGCCAGCATGGGCGACACGGAGGACGAGCAGTACTTC	CASMGDTEDEQYF
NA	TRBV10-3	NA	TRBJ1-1	TGTGCCATCAGTGAGTCGTTAGTATTAGGGGGTGAAGCTTTCTTT	CAISESLVLGGEAFF
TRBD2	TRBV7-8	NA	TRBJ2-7	TGTGCCAGCAGCTTAGGGGAGCGACTAGCGGGGTACGAGCAGTACTTC	CASSLGERLAGYEQYF
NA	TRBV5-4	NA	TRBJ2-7	TGTGCCAGCAGCTTGGGCGGTACCTCCTACGAGCAGTACTTC	CASSLGGTSYEQYF
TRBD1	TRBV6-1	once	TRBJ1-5	TGTGCCAGCAGTGCCTCTGACAGGGGGGGGAATCAGCCCCAGCATTTT	CASSASDRGGNQPQHF
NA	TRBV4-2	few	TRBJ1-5	TGTGCCAGCAGCCAAGAGAGGGTAAGTCAGCCCCAGCATTTT	CASSQERVSQPQHF
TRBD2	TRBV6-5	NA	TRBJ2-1	TGTGCCAGCAGTTACTTCTCGGGCGGGAGGGCCCATGAGCAGTTCTTC	CASSYFSGGRAHEQFF
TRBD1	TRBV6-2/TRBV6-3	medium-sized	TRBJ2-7	TGTGCCAGCAGTTACCGGGACAGGGGACCGGACTACGAGCAGTACTTC	CASSYRDRGPDYEQYF
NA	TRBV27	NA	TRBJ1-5	TGTGCCAGCAGCCAAGGCAGGGGACCTCAGCCCCAGCATTTT	CASSQGRGPQPQHF
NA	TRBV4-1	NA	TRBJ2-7	TGCGCCAGCAGCCAAGATCTTCGCCTAGCGAGGACCTCCTACGAGCAGTACTTC	CASSQDLRLARTSYEQYF
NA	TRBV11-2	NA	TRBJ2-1	TGTGCCAGCAGCTTGGCTCCCTTAAATGAGCAGTTCTTC	CASSLAPLNEQFF
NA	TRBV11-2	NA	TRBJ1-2	TGTGCCAGCAGCTCCCCCGGGACTGTCTATGGCTACACCTTC	CASSSPGTVYGYTF
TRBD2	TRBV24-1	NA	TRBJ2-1	TGTGCCACCAGTGCCAGTCGACTAGCGGGATCGGGTGCCAATGAGCAGTTCTTC	CATSASRLAGSGANEQFF
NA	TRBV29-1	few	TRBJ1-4	TGCAGCGTTGACAATGGACAGCAAAATGAAAAACTGTTTTTT	CSVDNGQQNEKLFF
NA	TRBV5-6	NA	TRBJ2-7	TGTGCCAGCAACGACGGGTACTCCTACGAGCAGTACTTC	CASNDGYSYEQYF
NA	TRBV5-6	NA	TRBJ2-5	TGTGCCAGCAGCCCCAGAGGGAGCCAAGAGACCCAGTACTTC	CASSPRGSQETQYF
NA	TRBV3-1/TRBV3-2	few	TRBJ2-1	TGTGCCAGCAGCCAAGGAACAGGCCTGAATGAGCAGTTCTTC	CASSQGTGLNEQFF
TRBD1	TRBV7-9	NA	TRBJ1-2	TGTGCCAGCAGCCAACAGGGGACCTATGGCTACACCTTC	CASSQQGTYGYTF
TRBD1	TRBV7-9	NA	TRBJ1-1	TGTGCCAGCAAGACGGGACAGGGGTTGGCTGAAGCTTTCTTT	CASKTGQGLAEAFF
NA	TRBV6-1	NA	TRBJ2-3	TGTGCCAGCAGTGAAGCTGGTCAGGGGTGGGGGGATACGCAGTATTTT	CASSEAGQGWGDTQYF
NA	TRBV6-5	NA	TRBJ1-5	TGTGCCAGCAGTTACTCGGGGGCAAGCAATCAGCCCCAGCATTTT	CASSYSGASNQPQHF
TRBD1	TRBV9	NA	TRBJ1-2	TGTGCCAGCAGCGCCCTAGGACAGGGAAATGGCTACACCTTC	CASSALGQGNGYTF
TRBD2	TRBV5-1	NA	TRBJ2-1	TGCGCCAGACGGACTAGCGGGATTGTCACGAATGAGCAGTTCTTC	CARRTSGIVTNEQFF
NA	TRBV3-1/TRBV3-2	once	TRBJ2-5	TGTGCCAGCAGCCCCTTACAGGGAATAGGGGAGACCCAGTACTTC	CASSPLQGIGETQYF
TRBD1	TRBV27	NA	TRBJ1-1	TGTGCCAGCAGTTTTCAAGGACAGGGGCACACTGAAGCTTTCTTT	CASSFQGQGHTEAFF
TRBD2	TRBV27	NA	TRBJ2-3	TGTGCCAGCAGTCTAAGGAGCGGGAGAGGCACAGATACGCAGTATTTT	CASSLRSGRGTDTQYF
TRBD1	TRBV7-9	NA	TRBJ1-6	TGTGCCAGCAGCCCGCTGGGACAGGGCAATTCACCCCTCCACTTT	CASSPLGQGNSPLHF
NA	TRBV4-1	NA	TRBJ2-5	TGCGCCAGCAGCCCGGGTTGGACCCGGGGGCAAGAGACCCAGTACTTC	CASSPGWTRGQETQYF
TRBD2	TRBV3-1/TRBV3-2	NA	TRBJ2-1	TGTGCCAGCAATCCTAGCGGGGGGCAGAATGAGCAGTTCTTC	CASNPSGGQNEQFF
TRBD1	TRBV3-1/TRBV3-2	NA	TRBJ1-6	TGTGCCAGCAGCCAAAAAGGGGGACAGAGACCTAATTCACCCCTCCACTTT	CASSQKGGQRPNSPLHF
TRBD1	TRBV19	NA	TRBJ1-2	TGTGCCAGTAGTATAGGGGGGACAGCGGGCAACTATGGCTACACCTTC	CASSIGGTAGNYGYTF
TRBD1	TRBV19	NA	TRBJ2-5	TGTGCCAGTAGCCGATTAGGACAGGGGGCGGGAGAGACCCAGTACTTC	CASSRLGQGAGETQYF
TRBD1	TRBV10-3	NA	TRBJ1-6	TGTGCCATCAGTGACCCAAACAGGGGGCCGGGGAATTCACCCCTCCACTTT	CAISDPNRGPGNSPLHF
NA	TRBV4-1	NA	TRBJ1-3	TGCGCCAGCAGCCAAGTACAGTCCTCTGGAAACACCATATATTTT	CASSQVQSSGNTIYF
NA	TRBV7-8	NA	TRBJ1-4	TGTGCCAGCAGCTTTAGCCGGCGGGATGAAAAACTGTTTTTT	CASSFSRRDEKLFF
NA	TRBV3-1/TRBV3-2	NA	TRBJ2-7	TGTGCCAGCAGCTACGACACCAAAGGATCCTACGAGCAGTACTTC	CASSYDTKGSYEQYF
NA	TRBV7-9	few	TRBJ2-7	TGTGCCAGCAGCGCGACCTACGAGCAGTACTTC	CASSATYEQYF
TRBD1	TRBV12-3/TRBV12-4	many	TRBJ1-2	TGTGCCAGCAGCTGGGACAGGTTCTATGGCTACACCTTC	CASSWDRFYGYTF